This T cell receptor (beta chain) originates from a study of blood T cells in healthy people across ages. To note about this clonotype: Its specificity is unknown.

J lost 2 bases, V lost 6 bases, and 6 bases had no gene match. The CDR3 runs 14 residues. Germline CDR1 MGHDK, CDR2 SYGVNS. Primers used in a second PCR of about 7 to 12 cycles were a sample-barcoded 5' primer and a J-beta primer mix. Template switching added a 12-random-nucleotide identifier to every cDNA molecule. TCRdb re-called the 5' RACE reads with MiXCR, one entry per CDR3 protein. Here the sample spans 650,000 to 800,000 distinct CDR3 sequences, 52% being singletons. Study conclusions and caveats: Among long-lived donors, naive CD4+ cells were more numerous and diversity higher than in aged donors.

The sequenced material came from blood. The V call is TRBV25-1, the J call TRBJ2-5, with TRBD2 identical over 7 bases. This clonotype originated in a woman of 80 years or more in good health. CDR3 DNA: TGTGCCAGCAGGGTGCGCGGGGGACAAGAGACCCAGTACTTC. Translated, it gives CASRVRGGQETQYF. Full variable domain (missing parts from reference TRBV25-1 and TRBJ2-5): EADIYQTPRYLVIGTGKKITLECSQTMGHDKMYWYQQDPGMELHLIHYSYGVNSTEKGDLSSESTVSRIRTEHFPLTLESARPSHTSQYLCASRVRGGQETQYFGPGTRLLVL.